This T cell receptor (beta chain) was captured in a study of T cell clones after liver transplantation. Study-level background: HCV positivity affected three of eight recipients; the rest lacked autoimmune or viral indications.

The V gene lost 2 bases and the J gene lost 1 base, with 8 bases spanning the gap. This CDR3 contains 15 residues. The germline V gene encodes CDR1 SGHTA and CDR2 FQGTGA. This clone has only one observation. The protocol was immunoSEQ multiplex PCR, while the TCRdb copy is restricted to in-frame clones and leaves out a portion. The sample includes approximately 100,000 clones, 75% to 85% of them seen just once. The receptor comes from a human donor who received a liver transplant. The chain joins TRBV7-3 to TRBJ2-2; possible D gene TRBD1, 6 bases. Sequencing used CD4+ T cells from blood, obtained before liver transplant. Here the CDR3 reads CASSLQGQNTGELFF. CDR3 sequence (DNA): TGTGCCAGCAGCTTACAGGGACAGAACACCGGGGAGCTGTTTTTT.